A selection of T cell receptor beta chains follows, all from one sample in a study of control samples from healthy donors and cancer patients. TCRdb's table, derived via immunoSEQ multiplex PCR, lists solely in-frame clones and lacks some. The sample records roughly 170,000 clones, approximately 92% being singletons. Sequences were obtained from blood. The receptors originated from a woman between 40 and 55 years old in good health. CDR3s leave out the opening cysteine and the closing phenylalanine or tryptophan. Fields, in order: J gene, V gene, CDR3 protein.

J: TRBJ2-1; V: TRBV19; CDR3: ASSIRETGTEYNEQF
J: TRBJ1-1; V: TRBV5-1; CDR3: ASSPKTGGTTEAF
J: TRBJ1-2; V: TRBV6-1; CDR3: ASSEGQGPNYGYT
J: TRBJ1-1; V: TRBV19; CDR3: ASSQGLNTEAF
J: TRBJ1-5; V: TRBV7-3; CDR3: ASSLTGGSNQPQH
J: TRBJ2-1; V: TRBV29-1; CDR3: SVEDLLSGAAYNEQF
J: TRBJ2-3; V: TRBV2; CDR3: AKDTTDTQY
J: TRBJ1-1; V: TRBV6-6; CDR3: ASSYQRGNTEAF
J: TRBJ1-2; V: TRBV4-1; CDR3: ASSQGPRSQNYGYT
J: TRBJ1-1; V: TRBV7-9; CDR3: ASSLSAGRAF
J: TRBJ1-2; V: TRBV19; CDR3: ASSVDVGGYYGYT
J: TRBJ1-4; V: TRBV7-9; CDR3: ASTLGGPNEKLF
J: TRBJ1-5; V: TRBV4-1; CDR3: ASSQVGGNQPQH
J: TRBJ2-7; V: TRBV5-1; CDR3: ASSYRDRGIYEQY
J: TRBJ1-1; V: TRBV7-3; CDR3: ASSKSPNTEAF
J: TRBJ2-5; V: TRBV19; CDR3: ASSIDLEEETQY
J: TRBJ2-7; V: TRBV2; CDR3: ASSDPENDYEQY
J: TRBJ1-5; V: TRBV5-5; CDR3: ASSLDSGDQPQH
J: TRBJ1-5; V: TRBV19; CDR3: ASKWGHDVEQPQH
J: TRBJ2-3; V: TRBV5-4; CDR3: ASSRAGQLPDTQY
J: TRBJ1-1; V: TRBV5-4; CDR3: ASSPSLGNTEAF
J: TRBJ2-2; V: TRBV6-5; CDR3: ASSLGGADGELF
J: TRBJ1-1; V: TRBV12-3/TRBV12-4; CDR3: ASSLNRVSF
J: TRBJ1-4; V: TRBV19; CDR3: ASSRPGSEKLF
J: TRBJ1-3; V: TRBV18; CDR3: ASSSTPMDTIY
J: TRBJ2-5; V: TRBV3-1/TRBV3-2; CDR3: ASVLLAGGRETQY
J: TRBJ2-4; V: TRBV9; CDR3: ASSPQLAKNIQY
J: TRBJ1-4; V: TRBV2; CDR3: ASSPWGGNEKLF
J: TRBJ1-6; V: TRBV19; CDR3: ASSMASSYNSPLH
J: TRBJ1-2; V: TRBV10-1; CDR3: ASSAGGASYGYT
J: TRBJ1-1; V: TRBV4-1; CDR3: ASSVAAVRGGMNTEAF
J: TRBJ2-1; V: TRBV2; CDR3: ASSAQGAHNEQF
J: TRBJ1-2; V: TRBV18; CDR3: ASSPNPYTYGYT
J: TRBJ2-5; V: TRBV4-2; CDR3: ASSQDRGGQETQY
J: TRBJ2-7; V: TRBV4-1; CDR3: ASSQGHSYEQY
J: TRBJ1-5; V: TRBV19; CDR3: ASNEVGGFSNQPQH
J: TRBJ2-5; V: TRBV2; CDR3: ASSARGGETQY
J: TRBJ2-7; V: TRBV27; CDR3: ASSLLAESYEQY
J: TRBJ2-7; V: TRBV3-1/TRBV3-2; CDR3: ASSQGYEQY
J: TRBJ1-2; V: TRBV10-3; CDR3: AISESRGFGYGYT
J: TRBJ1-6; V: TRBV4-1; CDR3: ASSHPTGENSPLH
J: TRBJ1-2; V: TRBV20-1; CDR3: SASRDLGYGYT
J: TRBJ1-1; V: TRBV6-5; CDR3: ASNPWGTGNTEAF
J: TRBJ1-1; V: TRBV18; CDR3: ASSPRQRGQLNTEAF
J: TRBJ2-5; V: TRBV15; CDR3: ATSRDNMETQY